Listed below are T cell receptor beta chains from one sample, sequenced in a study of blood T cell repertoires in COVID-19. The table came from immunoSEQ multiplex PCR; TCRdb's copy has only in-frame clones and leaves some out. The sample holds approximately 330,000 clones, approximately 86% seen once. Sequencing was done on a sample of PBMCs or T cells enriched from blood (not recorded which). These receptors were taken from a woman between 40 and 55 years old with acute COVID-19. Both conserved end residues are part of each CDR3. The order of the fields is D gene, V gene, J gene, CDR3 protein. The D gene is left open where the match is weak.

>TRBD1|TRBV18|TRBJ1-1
CASLRPEDRVRAFF
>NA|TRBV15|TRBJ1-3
CATSRDRFGGNTIYF
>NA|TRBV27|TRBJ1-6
CASSAGGWSPLHF
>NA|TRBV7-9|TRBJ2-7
CASSFYNRVFKSYEQYF
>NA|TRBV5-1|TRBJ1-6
CASSLAPGEYHSPLHF
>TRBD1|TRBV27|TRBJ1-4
CASRRGQSNEKLFF
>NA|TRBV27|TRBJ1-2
CASSFRLQGYGYTF
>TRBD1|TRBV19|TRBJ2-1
CASSIPGQGYNEQFF
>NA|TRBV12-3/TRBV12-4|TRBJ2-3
CASSWREADTQYF
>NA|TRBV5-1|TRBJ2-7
CASSLALRRGFSYEQYF
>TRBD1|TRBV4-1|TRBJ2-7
CASSHLFWTGTYEQYF
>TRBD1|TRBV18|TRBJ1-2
CASSPDRANYGYTF
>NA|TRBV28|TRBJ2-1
CASSPPGKGLDEQFF
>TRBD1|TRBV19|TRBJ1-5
CASSINQGAWGNQPQHF